Listed below are T cell receptor beta chains from one sample, sequenced in a study of technical replicates of blood from a few donors. This table comes from immunoSEQ multiplex PCR, and its TCRdb copy is limited to in-frame clones, with some not included. Among tens of thousands of clones, under 99% were seen once, and the ten largest hold approximately 0.2%. The sequenced material came from T cells isolated from PBMCs. Receptor source: a human donor in good health. Each CDR3 is given with its conserved first and last residue. A row's size may be missing; if present it is once, few, many or a size class.

cdr3_aa v_call clone_size j_call
CASSRTGGFNEQFF TRBV10-1 - TRBJ2-1
CAWGQVNQPQHF TRBV30 - TRBJ1-5
CSVDRDRDFKAFF TRBV29-1 - TRBJ1-1
CASSARLAGDEQFF TRBV9 - TRBJ2-1
CASSVDPGMSIEAFF TRBV9 - TRBJ1-1
CASSLQRTETKQFF TRBV11-2 - TRBJ2-1
CASSYFLREGAEAFF TRBV6-5 once TRBJ1-1
CASSPGLGGTYEQYF TRBV28 - TRBJ2-7
CASSLVGIAGGLGEQFF TRBV5-1 - TRBJ2-1
CASRDRGTTEQYF TRBV28 - TRBJ2-7
CASSLLAGDWAGELFF TRBV7-3 - TRBJ2-2
CASSFEMNNEKLFF TRBV7-9 - TRBJ1-4
CAIRDTGSGGYTF TRBV10-3 - TRBJ1-2
CASSLPRGYGQPQHF TRBV28 - TRBJ1-5
CASSRDSGNTIYF TRBV6-5 once TRBJ1-3
CASSMGGLQPQHF TRBV19 - TRBJ1-5
CASSLTGLTGANVLTF TRBV28 - TRBJ2-6
CASGLAGEWDTQYF TRBV4-1 - TRBJ2-3
CASSQGQGRSGRELFF TRBV4-3 - TRBJ2-2
CASSLSAREAFF TRBV7-8 - TRBJ1-1
CASSPGQGSANVLTF TRBV5-4 few TRBJ2-6
CASSLLEGGLREKLFF TRBV4-3 - TRBJ1-4
CASSQDRGPYGYTF TRBV7-9 - TRBJ1-2
CSVEDPTGTGIYNEQFF TRBV29-1 - TRBJ2-1
CASSISSGQETQYF TRBV19 - TRBJ2-5
CASSYPSRGTYEQYF TRBV6-5 - TRBJ2-7
CASSLQTGPTDTQYF TRBV5-1 - TRBJ2-3
CASSSGTGSADTQYF TRBV27 - TRBJ2-3
CASSGEVDTQYF TRBV5-8 - TRBJ2-3
CASGLGTGGTEAFF TRBV12-5 few TRBJ1-1
CAWTGGINQPQHF TRBV30 - TRBJ1-5
CASSSYGEAGELFF TRBV11-2 - TRBJ2-2
CASSLSVGGLGYEQYF TRBV7-7 - TRBJ2-7
CASSEYLPNQPQHF TRBV2 - TRBJ1-5
CASSPSLEAFF TRBV28 - TRBJ1-1
CASSSYSRQTQYF TRBV27 - TRBJ2-5
CAISELDREYEQYF TRBV10-3 - TRBJ2-7
CASSLVGDSPYEQYF TRBV11-2 - TRBJ2-7
CASSLQGLRNQPQHF TRBV7-8 - TRBJ1-5
CASSPTGLVDEQFF TRBV9 - TRBJ2-1
CASGLGSGGSETQYF TRBV12-5 - TRBJ2-5
CASSLSQGSSGANVLTF TRBV5-1 - TRBJ2-6
CASSWGLANEQYF TRBV7-9 - TRBJ2-7
CASSGLAGAYLEQYF TRBV28 - TRBJ2-7
CASSLAGSGGTDTQYF TRBV5-6 - TRBJ2-3
CASSLTGTEAFF TRBV4-1 - TRBJ1-1
CASRTKGAYEQYF TRBV27 - TRBJ2-7
CASSLAIRLRSYNEQFF TRBV7-9 - TRBJ2-1
CASSYYRGFGNQPQHF TRBV5-6 once TRBJ1-5
CASSYTTGFSYEQYF TRBV6-5 - TRBJ2-7
CASSPGQGAYEQYF TRBV6-5 - TRBJ2-7
CASSRQGRRQPQHF TRBV7-2 once TRBJ1-5
CASSLSGQGAREQYF TRBV27 - TRBJ2-7
CASSIFGIQGAAGYTF TRBV19 - TRBJ1-2